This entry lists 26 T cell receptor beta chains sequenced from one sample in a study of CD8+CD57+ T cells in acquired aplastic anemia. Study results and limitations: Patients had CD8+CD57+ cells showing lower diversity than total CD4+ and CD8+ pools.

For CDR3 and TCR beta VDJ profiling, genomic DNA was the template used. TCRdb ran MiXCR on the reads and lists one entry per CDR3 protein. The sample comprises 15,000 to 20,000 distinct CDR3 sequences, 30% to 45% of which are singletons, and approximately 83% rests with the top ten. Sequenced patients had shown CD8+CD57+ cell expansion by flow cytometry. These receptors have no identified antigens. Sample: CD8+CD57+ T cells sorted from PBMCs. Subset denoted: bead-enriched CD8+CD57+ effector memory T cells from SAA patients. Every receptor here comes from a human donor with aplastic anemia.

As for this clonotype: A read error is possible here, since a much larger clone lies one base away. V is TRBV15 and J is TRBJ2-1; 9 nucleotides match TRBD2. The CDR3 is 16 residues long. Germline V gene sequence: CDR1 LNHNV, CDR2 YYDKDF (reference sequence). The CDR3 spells CATSREAGGAYNERFF. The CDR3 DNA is TGTGCCACCAGCAGAGAAGCGGGGGGAGCCTACAATGAGCGGTTCTTC.

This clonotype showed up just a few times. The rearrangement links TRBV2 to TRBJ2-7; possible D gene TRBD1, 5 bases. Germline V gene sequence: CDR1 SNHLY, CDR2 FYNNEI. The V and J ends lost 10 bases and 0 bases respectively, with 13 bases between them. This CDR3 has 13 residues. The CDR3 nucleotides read TGTGCCATCAGGACATCTTCCTCCTACGAGCAGTACTTC. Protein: CAIRTSSSYEQYF. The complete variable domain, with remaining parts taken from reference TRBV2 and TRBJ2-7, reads EPEVTQTPSHQVTQMGQEVILRCVPISNHLYFYWYRQILGQKVEFLVSFYNNEISEKSEIFDDQFSVERPDGSNFTLKIRSTKLEDSAMYFCAIRTSSSYEQYFGPGTRLTVT.

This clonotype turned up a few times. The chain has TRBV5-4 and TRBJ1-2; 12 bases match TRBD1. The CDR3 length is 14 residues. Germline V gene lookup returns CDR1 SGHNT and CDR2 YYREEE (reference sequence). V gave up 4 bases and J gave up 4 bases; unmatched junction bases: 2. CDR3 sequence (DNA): TGTGCCAGCAGCGGGACAGGGGGCTCCTATGGCTACACCTTC. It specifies CASSGTGGSYGYTF.

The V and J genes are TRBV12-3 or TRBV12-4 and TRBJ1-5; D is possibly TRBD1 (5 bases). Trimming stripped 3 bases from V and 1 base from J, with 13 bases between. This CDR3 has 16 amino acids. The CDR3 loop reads CASSFEAGWSNQPQHF. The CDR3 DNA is TGTGCCAGCAGTTTTGAGGCAGGGTGGAGCAATCAGCCCCAGCATTTT.

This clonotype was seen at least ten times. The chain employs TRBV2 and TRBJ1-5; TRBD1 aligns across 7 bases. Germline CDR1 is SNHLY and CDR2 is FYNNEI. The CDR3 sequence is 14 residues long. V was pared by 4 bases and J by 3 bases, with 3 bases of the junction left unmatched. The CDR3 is CASSATGINQPQHF. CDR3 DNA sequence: TGTGCCAGCAGTGCGACAGGGATCAATCAGCCCCAGCATTTT.

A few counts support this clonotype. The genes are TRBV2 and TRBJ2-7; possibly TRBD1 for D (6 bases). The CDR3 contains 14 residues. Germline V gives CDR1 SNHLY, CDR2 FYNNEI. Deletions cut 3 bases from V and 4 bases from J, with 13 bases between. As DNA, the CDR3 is TGTGCCAGCAGTGAGTTTAGGACAGCTTACGAGCAGTACTTC. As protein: CASSEFRTAYEQYF.

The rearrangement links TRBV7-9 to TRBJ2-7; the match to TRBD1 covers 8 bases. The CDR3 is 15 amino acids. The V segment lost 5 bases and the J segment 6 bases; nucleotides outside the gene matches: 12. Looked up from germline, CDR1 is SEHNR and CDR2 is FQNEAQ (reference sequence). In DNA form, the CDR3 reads TGTGCCAGCAGCGACCATCTGGGACAGGCTGGCGAGCAGTACTTC. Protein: CASSDHLGQAGEQYF. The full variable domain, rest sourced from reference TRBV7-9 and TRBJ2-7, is DTGVSQNPRHKITKRGQNVTFRCDPISEHNRLYWYRQTLGQGPEFLTYFQNEAQLEKSRLLSDRFSAERPKGSFSTLEIQRTEQGDSAMYLCASSDHLGQAGEQYFGPGTRLTVT.

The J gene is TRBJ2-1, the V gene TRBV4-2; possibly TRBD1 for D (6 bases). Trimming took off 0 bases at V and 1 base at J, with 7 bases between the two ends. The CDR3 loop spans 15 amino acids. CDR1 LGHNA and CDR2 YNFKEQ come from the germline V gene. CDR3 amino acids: CASSQDRGSYNEQFF. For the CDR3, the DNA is TGTGCCAGCAGCCAAGACAGGGGATCCTACAATGAGCAGTTCTTC.

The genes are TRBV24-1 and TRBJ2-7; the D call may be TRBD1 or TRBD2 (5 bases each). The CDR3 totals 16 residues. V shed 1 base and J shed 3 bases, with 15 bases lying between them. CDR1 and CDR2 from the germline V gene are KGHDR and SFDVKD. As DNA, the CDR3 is TGTGCCACCAGTGATTTCCGCCGGGACCTGAACTACGAGCAGTACTTC. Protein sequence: CATSDFRRDLNYEQYF.

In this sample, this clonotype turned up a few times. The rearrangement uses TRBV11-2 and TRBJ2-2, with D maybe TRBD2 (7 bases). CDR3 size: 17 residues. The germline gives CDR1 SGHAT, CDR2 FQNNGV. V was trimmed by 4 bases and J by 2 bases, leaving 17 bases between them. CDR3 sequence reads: CASSSYIGGANTGELFF. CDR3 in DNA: TGTGCCAGCAGCTCTTACATAGGGGGGGCCAACACCGGGGAGCTGTTTTTT.

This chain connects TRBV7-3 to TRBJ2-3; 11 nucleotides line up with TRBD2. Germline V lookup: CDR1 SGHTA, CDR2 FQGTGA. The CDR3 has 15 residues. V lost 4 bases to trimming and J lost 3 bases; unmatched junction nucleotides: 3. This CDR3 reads CASSSASGGTDTQYF. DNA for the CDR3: TGTGCCAGCAGCTCCGCTAGCGGGGGGACAGATACGCAGTATTTT.

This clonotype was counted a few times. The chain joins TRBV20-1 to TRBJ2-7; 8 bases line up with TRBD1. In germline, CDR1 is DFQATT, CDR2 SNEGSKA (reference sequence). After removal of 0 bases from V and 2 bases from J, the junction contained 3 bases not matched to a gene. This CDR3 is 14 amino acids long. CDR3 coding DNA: TGCAGTGCTAGAGACGGGACAGGAGCCTACGAGCAGTACTTC. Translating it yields CSARDGTGAYEQYF.

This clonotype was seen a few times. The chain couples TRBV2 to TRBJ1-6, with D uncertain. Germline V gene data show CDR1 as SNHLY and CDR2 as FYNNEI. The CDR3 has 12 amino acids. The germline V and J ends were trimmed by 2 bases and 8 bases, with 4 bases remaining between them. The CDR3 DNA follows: TGTGCCAGCAGTGAACAGTATTCACCCCTCCACTTT. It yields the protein CASSEQYSPLHF. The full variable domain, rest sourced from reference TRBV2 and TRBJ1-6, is EPEVTQTPSHQVTQMGQEVILRCVPISNHLYFYWYRQILGQKVEFLVSFYNNEISEKSEIFDDQFSVERPDGSNFTLKIRSTKLEDSAMYFCASSEQYSPLHFGNGTRLTVT.

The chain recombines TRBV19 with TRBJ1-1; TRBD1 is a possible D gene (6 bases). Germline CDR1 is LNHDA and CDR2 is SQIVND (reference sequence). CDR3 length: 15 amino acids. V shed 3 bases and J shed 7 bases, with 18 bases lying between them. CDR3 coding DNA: TGTGCCAGTAGTATTGGCAGGGGCGGACCGATTGAAGCTTTCTTT. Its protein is CASSIGRGGPIEAFF.

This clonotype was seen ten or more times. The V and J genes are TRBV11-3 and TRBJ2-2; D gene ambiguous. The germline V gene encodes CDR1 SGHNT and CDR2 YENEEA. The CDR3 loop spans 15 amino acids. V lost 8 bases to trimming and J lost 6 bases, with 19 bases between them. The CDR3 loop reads CASELGIGGAGELFF. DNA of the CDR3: TGTGCCAGCGAATTAGGGATAGGTGGGGCCGGGGAGCTGTTTTTT.

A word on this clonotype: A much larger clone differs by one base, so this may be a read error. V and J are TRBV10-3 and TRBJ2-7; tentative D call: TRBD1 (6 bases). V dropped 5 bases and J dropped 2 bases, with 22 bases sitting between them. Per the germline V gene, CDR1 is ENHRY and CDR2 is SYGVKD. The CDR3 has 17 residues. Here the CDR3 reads CAISPPPTGPSPYEQYF. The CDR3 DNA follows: TGTGCCATCAGTCCTCCCCCGACAGGACCTAGCCCCTACGAGCAGTACTTC.

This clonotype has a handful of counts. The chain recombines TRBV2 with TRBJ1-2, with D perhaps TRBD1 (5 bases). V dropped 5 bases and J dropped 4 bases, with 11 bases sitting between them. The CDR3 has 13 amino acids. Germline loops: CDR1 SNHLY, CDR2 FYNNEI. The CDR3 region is CASSSGRLYGYTF. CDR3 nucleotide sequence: TGTGCCAGCAGTTCGGGACGACTCTATGGCTACACCTTC.

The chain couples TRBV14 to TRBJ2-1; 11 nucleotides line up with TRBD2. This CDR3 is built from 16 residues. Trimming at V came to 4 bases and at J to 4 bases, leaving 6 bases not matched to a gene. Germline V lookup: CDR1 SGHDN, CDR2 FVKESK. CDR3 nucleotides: TGTGCCAGCAGCCTTGGGGGGACTAGCGGTTACAATGAGCAGTTCTTC. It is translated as CASSLGGTSGYNEQFF.

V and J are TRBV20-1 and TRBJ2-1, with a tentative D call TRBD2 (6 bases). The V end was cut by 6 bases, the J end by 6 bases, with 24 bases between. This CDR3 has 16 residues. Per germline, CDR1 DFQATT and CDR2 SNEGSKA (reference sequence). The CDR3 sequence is CSARDSRSPFGNEQFF. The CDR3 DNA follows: TGCAGTGCGCGGGACTCGCGAAGCCCTTTTGGCAATGAGCAGTTCTTC.

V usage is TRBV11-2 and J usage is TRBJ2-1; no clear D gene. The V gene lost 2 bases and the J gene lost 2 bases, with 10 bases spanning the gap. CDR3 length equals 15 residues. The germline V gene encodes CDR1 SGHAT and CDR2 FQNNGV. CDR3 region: CASSLRIGPYNEQFF. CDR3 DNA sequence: TGTGCCAGCAGCTTAAGAATAGGACCCTACAATGAGCAGTTCTTC.

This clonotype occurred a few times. This chain's CDR3 is CASSSRRTGGNIQYF. The CDR3 coding sequence is TGTGCCAGCAGTTCCCGCCGGACAGGTGGAAACATTCAGTACTTC. J is TRBJ2-4 and V is TRBV2; TRBD1 matches at 7 bases. The J segment lost 6 bases and the V segment lost 5 bases, leaving 10 bases of the junction unmatched. Germline CDR1 is SNHLY and CDR2 is FYNNEI. The CDR3 spans 15 residues.

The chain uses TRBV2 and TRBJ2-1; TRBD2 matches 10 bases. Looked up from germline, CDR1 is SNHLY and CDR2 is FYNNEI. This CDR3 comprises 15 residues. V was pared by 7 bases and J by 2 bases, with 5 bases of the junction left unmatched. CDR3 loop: CASMTAGGPYNEQFF. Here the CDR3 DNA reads TGTGCCAGCATGACAGCGGGAGGGCCCTACAATGAGCAGTTCTTC. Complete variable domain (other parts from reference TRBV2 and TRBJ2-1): EPEVTQTPSHQVTQMGQEVILRCVPISNHLYFYWYRQILGQKVEFLVSFYNNEISEKSEIFDDQFSVERPDGSNFTLKIRSTKLEDSAMYFCASMTAGGPYNEQFFGPGTRLTVL.

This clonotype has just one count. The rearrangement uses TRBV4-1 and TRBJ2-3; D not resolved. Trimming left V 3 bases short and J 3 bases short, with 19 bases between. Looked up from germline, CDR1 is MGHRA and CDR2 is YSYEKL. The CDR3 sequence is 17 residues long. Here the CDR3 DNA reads TGCGCCAGCAGCCATGTACAAAATTCGAGGTTTACAGATACGCAGTATTTT. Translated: CASSHVQNSRFTDTQYF.

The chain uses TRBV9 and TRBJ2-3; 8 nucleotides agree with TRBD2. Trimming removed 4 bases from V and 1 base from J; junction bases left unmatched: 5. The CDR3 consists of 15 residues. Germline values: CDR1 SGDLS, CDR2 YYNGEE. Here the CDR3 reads CASSSRTSRTDTQYF. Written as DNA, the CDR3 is TGTGCCAGCAGCTCCCGGACTAGCCGCACAGATACGCAGTATTTT. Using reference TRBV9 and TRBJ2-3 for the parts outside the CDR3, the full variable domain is DSGVTQTPKHLITATGQRVTLRCSPRSGDLSVYWYQQSLDQGLQFLIQYYNGEERAKGNILERFSAQQFPDLHSELNLSSLELGDSALYFCASSSRTSRTDTQYFGPGTRLTVL.

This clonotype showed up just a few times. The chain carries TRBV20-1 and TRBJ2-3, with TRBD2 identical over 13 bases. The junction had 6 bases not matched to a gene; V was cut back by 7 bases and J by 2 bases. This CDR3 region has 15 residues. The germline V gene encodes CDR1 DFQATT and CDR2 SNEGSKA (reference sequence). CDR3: CSVDGLAGVTDTQYF. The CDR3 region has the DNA TGCAGTGTCGACGGACTAGCGGGGGTCACAGATACGCAGTATTTT.

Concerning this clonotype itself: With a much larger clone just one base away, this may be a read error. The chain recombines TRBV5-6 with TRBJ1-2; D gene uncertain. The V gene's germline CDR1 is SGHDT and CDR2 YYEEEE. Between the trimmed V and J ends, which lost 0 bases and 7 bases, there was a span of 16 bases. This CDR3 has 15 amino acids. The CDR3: CASSLDGALSGGYTF. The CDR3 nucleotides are TGTGCCAGCAGCTTGGACGGTGCCCTGTCTGGTGGCTACACCTTC. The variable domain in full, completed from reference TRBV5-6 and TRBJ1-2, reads DAGVTQSPTHLIKTRGQQVTLRCSPKSGHDTVSWYQQALGQGPQFIFQYYEEEERQRGNFPDRFSGHQFPNYSSELNVNALLLGDSALYLCASSLDGALSGGYTFGSGTRLTVV.